A single sample is the source of the 8 T cell receptor beta chains below, sequenced in a study of T cell responses to AZD1222 COVID-19 vaccine. Here immunoSEQ multiplex PCR was the method, and the copy in TCRdb shows in-frame clones only, minus some. The table shows around 180,000 clones, with about 88% occurring only once. The sample consisted of peripheral blood, taken 28 days after the second AZD1222 dose. The receptors shown here come from an adult who received the AZD1222 COVID-19 vaccine.

This chain connects TRBV4-3 to TRBJ2-1; tentative D call: TRBD2 (6 bases). Germline V gene data show CDR1 as LGHNA and CDR2 as YSLEER. Trimming shortened V by 1 base and J by 5 bases, and 9 bases separated the two germline ends. The CDR3 has 14 residues. CDR3 nucleotides: TGCGCCAGCAGCCAAGTGTCTAGCGACAATGAGCAGTTCTTC. Its translation is CASSQVSSDNEQFF.

The V and J genes are TRBV3-1 (or the pseudogene TRBV3-2) and TRBJ1-5, with TRBD1 as a possible D gene (5 bases). There are 17 residues in the CDR3. V lost 0 bases, J lost 2 bases, and 14 bases lay in between. Germline V lookup: CDR1 LGHDT, CDR2 YNNKEL (reference sequence). The CDR3 DNA sequence: TGTGCCAGCAGCCAAGATGGTCGGGGCAGCCGCAATCAGCCCCAGCATTTT. Translation: CASSQDGRGSRNQPQHF.

This CDR3 is CATQLDTYGEQFF. CDR3 in DNA: TGTGCCACCCAGTTGGACACTTACGGGGAGCAGTTCTTC. The gene calls are TRBV12-3 or TRBV12-4 and TRBJ2-1; tentatively, D is TRBD1 (5 bases). This CDR3 is built from 13 residues. V lost 10 bases to trimming and J lost 10 bases, with 20 bases between them.

This rearrangement joins TRBV27 to TRBJ1-4, with TRBD1 identical over 7 bases. Germline CDR1 and CDR2: MNHEY and SMNVEV (reference sequence). Trimming removed 5 bases from V and 6 bases from J; junction bases left unmatched: 9. The CDR3 extends over 15 amino acids. CDR3 bases: TGTGCCAGCAGTCCCGGGACAGCCCTGTATGAAAAACTGTTTTTT. This gives the protein CASSPGTALYEKLFF.

The chain carries TRBV5-1 and TRBJ1-5, with D possibly TRBD1 on 5 matching bases. Germline V gene sequence: CDR1 SGHRS, CDR2 YFSETQ. The CDR3 consists of 16 residues. The V and J ends lost 0 bases and 0 bases respectively, with 10 bases between them. Written as DNA, the CDR3 is TGCGCCAGCAGCTTGGGTGTTGGGGGTAGCAATCAGCCCCAGCATTTT. Amino acid sequence: CASSLGVGGSNQPQHF.

This chain links TRBV7-3 with TRBJ1-5; D is uncertain. V was cut by 2 bases and J by 5 bases, with 7 bases left in between. CDR3 size: 13 residues. Germline CDR1 and CDR2: SGHTA and FQGTGA. This CDR3 is CASSLFSDQPQHF. DNA of the CDR3: TGTGCCAGCAGCTTATTTTCGGATCAGCCCCAGCATTTT.

The chain uses TRBV24-1 and TRBJ1-2; D remains ambiguous. The germline CDR1 and CDR2 sequences are KGHDR and SFDVKD. CDR3 length: 14 residues. Trimming took off 4 bases at V and 2 bases at J, with 10 bases between the two ends. The CDR3, as DNA: TGTGCCACCAGTGAAGACCGGGAGAACTATGGCTACACCTTC. Its protein is CATSEDRENYGYTF.

The chain couples TRBV27 to TRBJ2-1; TRBD1 might be the D (6 bases). In germline, CDR1 is MNHEY, CDR2 SMNVEV (reference sequence). The CDR3 extends over 13 amino acids. V lost 6 bases, J lost 4 bases, and 10 bases lay in between. CDR3 protein: CASSGQPYNEQFF. For the CDR3, the DNA is TGTGCCAGCAGCGGACAGCCGTACAATGAGCAGTTCTTC.